Presented here are 8 T cell receptor beta chains from one specimen sequenced in a study of blood T cell repertoires in COVID-19. Here immunoSEQ multiplex PCR was the method, and the copy in TCRdb shows in-frame clones only, minus some. Among about 210,000 clones listed, 85% were seen once. Source material: peripheral blood. All receptors come from a woman older than 75 with acute or convalescent COVID-19.

CDR3 in amino acids: CASSLNTGGLGYGYTF. The CDR3 DNA reads TGTGCCAGCAGCTTAAATACAGGGGGCTTGGGCTATGGCTACACCTTC. The gene calls are TRBV7-2 and TRBJ1-2, with 9 bases fitting TRBD1. The CDR3 covers 16 residues. Germline V lookup: CDR1 SGHTA, CDR2 FQGNSA. V shed 2 bases and J 4 bases; nucleotides not matched to a gene: 8.

The chain joins TRBV6-5 to TRBJ1-5; D is undetermined. V was shortened by 0 bases and J by 8 bases, with 11 bases between the two germline ends. The CDR3 runs 14 residues. Germline loops: CDR1 MNHEY, CDR2 SVGAGI. CDR3 bases: TGTGCCAGCAGTTACTCACGGGAATTGAAGCCCCAGCATTTT. Residues: CASSYSRELKPQHF.

This clone was observed a handful of times. The V and J genes are TRBV29-1 and TRBJ1-1, with TRBD1 matching over 7 bases. The trim removed 7 bases at V and 4 bases at J, leaving 12 bases unmatched. The CDR3 is 14 residues long. Per the germline V gene, CDR1 is SQVTM and CDR2 is ANQGSEA. CDR3 bases: TGCAGCGCCCGAATACAGGGGAAGGGCACTGAAGCTTTCTTT. This sequence encodes CSARIQGKGTEAFF.

This chain uses TRBV18 with TRBJ1-1; a weak D match, TRBD1 (6 bases). Germline CDR1 KGHSH, CDR2 LQKENI. The CDR3 has 14 amino acids. The V gene lost 6 bases and the J gene lost 0 bases, with 11 bases spanning the gap. The CDR3 sequence: CASSLGQMNTEAFF. The DNA for the CDR3 is TGTGCCAGCTCGCTCGGACAGATGAACACTGAAGCTTTCTTT.

The chain carries TRBV25-1 and TRBJ1-6, with TRBD1 identical over 8 bases. Germline V gene lookup returns CDR1 MGHDK and CDR2 SYGVNS. The V and J ends lost 2 bases and 9 bases, in that order; junction bases with no gene match: 6. The CDR3 contains 15 residues. The DNA of the CDR3 is TGTGCCAGCAGTGAAGGGGCAGGGGGCCTTTCACCCCTCCACTTT. Its translation: CASSEGAGGLSPLHF.

The V gene is TRBV7-2, the J gene TRBJ1-2; D might be TRBD1 (6 bases). The V and J ends lost 1 base and 0 bases respectively, with 6 bases between them. Germline V gene sequence: CDR1 SGHTA, CDR2 FQGNSA. The CDR3 is made up of 14 amino acids. CDR3 sequence (DNA): TGTGCCAGCAGCTTAGACAGGGCTAACTATGGCTACACCTTC. As protein: CASSLDRANYGYTF.

The rearrangement links TRBV2 to TRBJ1-2; D unresolved. Germline V gene sequence: CDR1 SNHLY, CDR2 FYNNEI. This CDR3 spans 13 amino acids. V was cut by 4 bases and J by 4 bases, with 10 bases left in between. The CDR3 region is CASSVIDIYGYTF. CDR3 in DNA: TGTGCCAGCAGTGTAATCGACATCTATGGCTACACCTTC.

This sequence joins TRBV19 and TRBJ2-3; 11 bases are shared with TRBD2. The CDR3 spans 14 residues. Germline V gene data show CDR1 as LNHDA and CDR2 as SQIVND (reference sequence). The J segment lost 6 bases and the V segment lost 3 bases, leaving 2 bases of the junction unmatched. Here the CDR3 reads CASSILAGGDTQYF. In nucleotides, the CDR3 is TGTGCCAGTAGTATCTTAGCGGGAGGGGATACGCAGTATTTT.